What follows describes a single T cell receptor (beta chain). Antigen: not known. It was through 5'RACE template switching that TCR cDNA was made, with a universal primer site and UMIs added. TCRdb re-derived calls from the 5' RACE reads in MiXCR, one entry per CDR3 protein. The table shows hundreds of thousands of distinct CDR3 sequences, with less than 25% occurring only once. The source of the sample is a study of T cells after yellow fever vaccination. Study results and limitations: The booster saw the reappearance of most primary-vaccination clones (nearly 98% CD4, almost 90% CD8).

The V and J ends lost 1 base and 0 bases respectively, with 13 bases between them. CDR3 length equals 17 residues. Germline-derived CDR1 and CDR2 are DFQATT and SNEGSKA (reference sequence). The chain couples TRBV20-1 to TRBJ1-6, with D uncertain. Sequencing used PBMCs, obtained roughly 23 days after the first yellow fever vaccination. This TCR was recovered from a man in his late teens or twenties who received the YFV17D yellow fever vaccine. CDR3 bases: TGCAGTGCTAGAGGTGGTGTTGGGAGCTCCTATAATTCACCCCTCCACTTT. Translating gives CSARGGVGSSYNSPLHF.